This T cell receptor beta chain was recovered during a study of blood T cell repertoires in COVID-19. Looking at the study overall: COVID-19 samples collected from the United States, Italy and Spain covered acute and convalescent phases. PBMCs, B-cell-depleted T cells, or T cells were the source of the cDNA or gDNA that made up the material.

Authors' data handling: The assay estimated nucleated cells by amplifying reference gene primers. The method was immunoSEQ multiplex PCR; TCRdb's version includes in-frame clones alone and lacks a portion of them. The V and J calls and clone size were taken over from that table, and D and trimming were inferred from the DNA. Of approximately 140,000 clones listed, roughly 90% were seen once; the top ten hold under 3%. The germline V gene encodes CDR1 LNHDA and CDR2 SQIVND (reference sequence). With 0 bases clipped from V and 9 bases from J, the junction kept 19 bases outside the gene matches. There are 21 residues in the CDR3.

Specimen: peripheral blood. The V gene is TRBV19, the J gene TRBJ2-2, with 13 bases that match TRBD2. This sequence originates from a human donor in a cohort sampled during active COVID-19. The CDR3 here is CASSIDYVGLGLAGVHRELFF. In DNA form, the CDR3 reads TGTGCCAGTAGTATAGACTACGTTGGCCTCGGACTAGCGGGAGTTCACAGGGAGCTGTTTTTT.